The 4 T cell receptor beta chains reported below all come from one sample, sequenced in a study of T cell repertoires in cytomegalovirus infection. MiXCR, run by TCRdb on the reads, gives a single entry per CDR3 protein. The table includes approximately 550,000 distinct CDR3 sequences, 16% detected once. The sequenced material came from CD8+ T cells from PBMCs. The source is a human donor in good health (CMV status not recorded). Some clones in this sample may be carry-over from other donors' samples.

The sample holds many counts of this clonotype. This sequence joins TRBV7-9 and TRBJ2-1; maybe TRBD1 (5 bases). The germline CDR1 and CDR2 sequences are SEHNR and FQNEAQ (reference sequence). With 1 base removed from V and 6 bases from J, the gap between germline ends came to 13 bases. CDR3 length equals 15 residues. This CDR3 reads CASSLGLTASNEQFF. For the CDR3, the DNA is TGTGCCAGCAGCTTAGGTCTGACAGCGTCCAATGAGCAGTTCTTC.

The chain employs TRBV10-3 and TRBJ1-1; D is unclear. This CDR3 is 13 amino acids long. Germline CDR1 is ENHRY and CDR2 is SYGVKD. The ends were cut back, 9 bases at V and 1 base at J, with 12 bases in the middle. CDR3 loop: CAIGGTANTEAFF. As DNA, the CDR3 is TGTGCCATAGGAGGTACAGCGAACACTGAAGCTTTCTTT.

This clonotype was observed many times. The chain links TRBV4-1 to TRBJ1-1; unclear D gene. From germline, CDR1 is MGHRA and CDR2 YSYEKL. Trimming took off 0 bases at V and 4 bases at J, with 15 bases between the two ends. The CDR3 is 16 residues long. The CDR3 DNA is TGCGCCAGCAGCCAAGATCGCCGGGGTCCAGGCACTGAAGCTTTCTTT. Translating gives CASSQDRRGPGTEAFF.

This clonotype was found many times. CDR3 region: CASSSPRTGGPFQETQYF. CDR3 DNA sequence: TGTGCCAGCAGCTCTCCGAGGACAGGGGGTCCATTCCAAGAGACCCAGTACTTC. This chain uses TRBV7-6 with TRBJ2-5, with TRBD1 matching 10 bases. Per germline, CDR1 SGHVS and CDR2 FNYEAQ. This CDR3 spans 18 amino acids. With V trimmed by 4 bases and J by 1 base, 12 bases remained unmatched.